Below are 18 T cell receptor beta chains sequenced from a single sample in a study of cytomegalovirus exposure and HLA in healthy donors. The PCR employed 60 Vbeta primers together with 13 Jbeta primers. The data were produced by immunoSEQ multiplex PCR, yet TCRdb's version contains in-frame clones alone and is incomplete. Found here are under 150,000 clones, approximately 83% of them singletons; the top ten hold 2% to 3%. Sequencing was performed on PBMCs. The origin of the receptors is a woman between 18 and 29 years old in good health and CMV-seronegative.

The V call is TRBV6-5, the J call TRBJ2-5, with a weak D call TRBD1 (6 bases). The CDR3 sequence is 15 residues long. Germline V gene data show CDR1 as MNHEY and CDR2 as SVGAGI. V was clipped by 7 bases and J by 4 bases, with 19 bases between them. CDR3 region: CASKGNRDRGETQYF. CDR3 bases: TGTGCCAGCAAGGGTAACAGGGACCGTGGAGAGACCCAGTACTTC.

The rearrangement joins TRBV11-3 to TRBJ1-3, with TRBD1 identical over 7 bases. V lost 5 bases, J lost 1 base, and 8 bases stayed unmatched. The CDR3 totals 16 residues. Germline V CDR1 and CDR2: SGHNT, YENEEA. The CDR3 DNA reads TGTGCCAGCAGCGGCCCATCACAGGGGTCTGGAAACACCATATATTTT. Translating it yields CASSGPSQGSGNTIYF.

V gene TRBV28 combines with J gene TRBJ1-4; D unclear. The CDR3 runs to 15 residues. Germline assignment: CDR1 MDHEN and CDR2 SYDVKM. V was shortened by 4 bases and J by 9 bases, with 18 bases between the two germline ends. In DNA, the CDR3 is TGTGCCAGCAGTTCCTCACGGGTTGACGGTAAAAAACTGTTTTTT. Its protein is CASSSSRVDGKKLFF.

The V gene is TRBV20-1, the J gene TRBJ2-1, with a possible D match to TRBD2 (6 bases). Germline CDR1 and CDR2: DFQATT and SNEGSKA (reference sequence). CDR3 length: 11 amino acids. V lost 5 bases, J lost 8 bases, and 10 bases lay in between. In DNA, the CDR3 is TGCAGTGCTCAGGACTATTATGAGCAGTTCTTC. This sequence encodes CSAQDYYEQFF.

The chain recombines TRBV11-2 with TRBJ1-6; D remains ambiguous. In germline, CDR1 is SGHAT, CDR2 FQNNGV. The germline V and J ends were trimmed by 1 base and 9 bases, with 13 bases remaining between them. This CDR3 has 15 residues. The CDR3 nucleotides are TGTGCCAGCAGCTTAGCGTCGGGAGCCGGTTCACCCCTCCACTTT. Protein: CASSLASGAGSPLHF.

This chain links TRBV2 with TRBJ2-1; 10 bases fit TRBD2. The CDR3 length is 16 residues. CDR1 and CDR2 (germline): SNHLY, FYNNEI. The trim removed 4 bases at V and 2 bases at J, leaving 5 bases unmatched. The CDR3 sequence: CASSAASGSPYNEQFF. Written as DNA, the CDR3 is TGTGCCAGCAGTGCGGCTAGCGGGAGCCCCTACAATGAGCAGTTCTTC.

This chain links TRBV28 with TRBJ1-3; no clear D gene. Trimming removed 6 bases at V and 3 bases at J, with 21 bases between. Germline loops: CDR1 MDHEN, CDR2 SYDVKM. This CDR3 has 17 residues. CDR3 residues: CASRALKAGRYGNTIYF. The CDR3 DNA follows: TGTGCCAGCAGAGCCCTAAAGGCGGGTCGGTATGGAAACACCATATATTTT.

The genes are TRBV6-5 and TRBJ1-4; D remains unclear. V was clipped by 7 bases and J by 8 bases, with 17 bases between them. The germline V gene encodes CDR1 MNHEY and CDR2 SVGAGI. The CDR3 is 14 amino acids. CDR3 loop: CASKRTGVEEKLFF. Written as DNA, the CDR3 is TGTGCCAGCAAAAGGACTGGGGTTGAGGAAAAACTGTTTTTT.

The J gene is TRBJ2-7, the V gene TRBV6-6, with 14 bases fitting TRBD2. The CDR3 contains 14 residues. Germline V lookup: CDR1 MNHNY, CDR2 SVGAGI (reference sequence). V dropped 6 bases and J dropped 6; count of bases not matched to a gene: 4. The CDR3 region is CASSRGTSGSEQYF. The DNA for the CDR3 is TGTGCCAGCAGCCGAGGGACTAGCGGGAGCGAGCAGTACTTC.

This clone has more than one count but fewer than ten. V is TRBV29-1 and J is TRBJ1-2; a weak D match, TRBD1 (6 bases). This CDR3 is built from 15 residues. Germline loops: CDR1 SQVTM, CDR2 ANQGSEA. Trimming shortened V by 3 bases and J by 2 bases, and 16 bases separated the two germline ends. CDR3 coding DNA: TGCAGCGTTGAGTCTTGGACAGAATCGAACTATGGCTACACCTTC. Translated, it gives CSVESWTESNYGYTF. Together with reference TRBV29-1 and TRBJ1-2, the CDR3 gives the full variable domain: SAVISQKPSRDICQRGTSLTIQCQVDSQVTMMFWYRQQPGQSLTLIATANQGSEATYESGFVIDKFPISRPNLTFSTLTVSNMSPEDSSIYLCSVESWTESNYGYTFGSGTRLTVV.

The CDR3 here is CASSESTGPFTEAFF. The CDR3 nucleotides read TGTGCCAGTAGTGAATCAACAGGGCCCTTCACTGAAGCTTTCTTT. The chain employs TRBV19 and TRBJ1-1; a weak D match, TRBD1 (6 bases). Germline V CDR1 and CDR2: LNHDA, SQIVND (reference sequence). The CDR3 covers 15 residues. V was pared by 5 bases and J by 4 bases, with 17 bases between.

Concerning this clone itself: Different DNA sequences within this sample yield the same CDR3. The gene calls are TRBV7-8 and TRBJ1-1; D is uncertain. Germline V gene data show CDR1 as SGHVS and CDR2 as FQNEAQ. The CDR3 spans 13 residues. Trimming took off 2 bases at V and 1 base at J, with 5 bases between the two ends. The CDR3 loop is CASSLSQNTEAFF. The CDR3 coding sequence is TGTGCCAGCAGCTTATCCCAGAACACTGAAGCTTTCTTT.

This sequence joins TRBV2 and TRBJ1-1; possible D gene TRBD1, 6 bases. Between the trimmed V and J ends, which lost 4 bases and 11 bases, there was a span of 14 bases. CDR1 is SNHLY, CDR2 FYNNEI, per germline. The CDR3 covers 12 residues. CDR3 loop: CASSGTQGTAFF. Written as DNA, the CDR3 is TGTGCCAGCAGTGGGACACAGGGTACGGCTTTCTTT.

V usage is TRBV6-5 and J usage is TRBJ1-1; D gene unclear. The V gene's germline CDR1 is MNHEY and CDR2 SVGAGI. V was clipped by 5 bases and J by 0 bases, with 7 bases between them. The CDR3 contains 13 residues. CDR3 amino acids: CASSLQVNTEAFF. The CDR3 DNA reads TGTGCCAGCAGTCTTCAGGTGAACACTGAAGCTTTCTTT.

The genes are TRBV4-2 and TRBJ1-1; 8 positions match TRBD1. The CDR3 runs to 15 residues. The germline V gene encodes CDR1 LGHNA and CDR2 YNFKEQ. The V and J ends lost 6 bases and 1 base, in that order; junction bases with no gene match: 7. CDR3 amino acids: CASRRQGARNTEAFF. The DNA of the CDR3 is TGTGCCAGCAGACGCCAGGGGGCGAGGAACACTGAAGCTTTCTTT.

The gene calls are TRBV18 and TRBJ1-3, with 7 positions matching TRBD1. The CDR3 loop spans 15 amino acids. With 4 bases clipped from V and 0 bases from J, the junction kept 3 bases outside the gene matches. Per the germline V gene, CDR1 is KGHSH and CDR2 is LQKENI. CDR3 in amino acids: CASSQTGDSGNTIYF. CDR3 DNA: TGTGCCAGCTCACAAACAGGGGACTCTGGAAACACCATATATTTT.

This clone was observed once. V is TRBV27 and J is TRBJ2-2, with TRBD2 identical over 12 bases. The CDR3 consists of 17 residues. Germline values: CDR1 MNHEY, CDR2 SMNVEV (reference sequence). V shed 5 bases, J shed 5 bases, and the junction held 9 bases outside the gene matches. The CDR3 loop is CASSTRTSGVGTGELFF. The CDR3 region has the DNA TGTGCCAGCAGTACAAGGACTAGCGGGGTTGGGACCGGGGAGCTGTTTTTT.

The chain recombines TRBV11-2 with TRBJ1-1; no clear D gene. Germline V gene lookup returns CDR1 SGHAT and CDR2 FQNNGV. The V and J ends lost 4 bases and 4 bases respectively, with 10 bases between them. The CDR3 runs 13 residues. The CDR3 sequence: CASSWNEGTEAFF. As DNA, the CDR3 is TGTGCCAGCAGCTGGAACGAGGGCACTGAAGCTTTCTTT.